This T cell receptor beta chain was identified during a study of blood T cells in healthy people across ages. Per the germline V gene, CDR1 is SGDLS and CDR2 is YYNGEE. The CDR3 loop spans 9 amino acids. This clonotype has a handful of counts. Mismatch with germline at one junction end may stem from a read error. The draw of peripheral blood yielded ten milliliters from each donor. Through a sample-barcoded 5' primer and a J-beta primer mix, a second PCR was run for roughly 6 to 12 cycles. With 12 random nucleotides, a template-switch adaptor tagged each individual cDNA molecule. Using its own MiXCR run on the 5' RACE reads, TCRdb lists one record per CDR3 protein. The sample holds just under 550,000 distinct CDR3 sequences, approximately 25% seen once. These same data were also listed under a study on T cells of mothers and their children. This second report adds: cDNA synthesis used all extracted RNA, 1.5 ug per 15 ul.

The source of this sequence is a boy younger than 18 in good health. The sample taken for sequencing was blood. V gene TRBV9 combines with J gene TRBJ2-5; 8 positions agree with TRBD1. CDR3 in amino acids: CASSVTGGF. DNA for the CDR3: TGTGCCAGCAGCGTCACAGGGGGCTTC.